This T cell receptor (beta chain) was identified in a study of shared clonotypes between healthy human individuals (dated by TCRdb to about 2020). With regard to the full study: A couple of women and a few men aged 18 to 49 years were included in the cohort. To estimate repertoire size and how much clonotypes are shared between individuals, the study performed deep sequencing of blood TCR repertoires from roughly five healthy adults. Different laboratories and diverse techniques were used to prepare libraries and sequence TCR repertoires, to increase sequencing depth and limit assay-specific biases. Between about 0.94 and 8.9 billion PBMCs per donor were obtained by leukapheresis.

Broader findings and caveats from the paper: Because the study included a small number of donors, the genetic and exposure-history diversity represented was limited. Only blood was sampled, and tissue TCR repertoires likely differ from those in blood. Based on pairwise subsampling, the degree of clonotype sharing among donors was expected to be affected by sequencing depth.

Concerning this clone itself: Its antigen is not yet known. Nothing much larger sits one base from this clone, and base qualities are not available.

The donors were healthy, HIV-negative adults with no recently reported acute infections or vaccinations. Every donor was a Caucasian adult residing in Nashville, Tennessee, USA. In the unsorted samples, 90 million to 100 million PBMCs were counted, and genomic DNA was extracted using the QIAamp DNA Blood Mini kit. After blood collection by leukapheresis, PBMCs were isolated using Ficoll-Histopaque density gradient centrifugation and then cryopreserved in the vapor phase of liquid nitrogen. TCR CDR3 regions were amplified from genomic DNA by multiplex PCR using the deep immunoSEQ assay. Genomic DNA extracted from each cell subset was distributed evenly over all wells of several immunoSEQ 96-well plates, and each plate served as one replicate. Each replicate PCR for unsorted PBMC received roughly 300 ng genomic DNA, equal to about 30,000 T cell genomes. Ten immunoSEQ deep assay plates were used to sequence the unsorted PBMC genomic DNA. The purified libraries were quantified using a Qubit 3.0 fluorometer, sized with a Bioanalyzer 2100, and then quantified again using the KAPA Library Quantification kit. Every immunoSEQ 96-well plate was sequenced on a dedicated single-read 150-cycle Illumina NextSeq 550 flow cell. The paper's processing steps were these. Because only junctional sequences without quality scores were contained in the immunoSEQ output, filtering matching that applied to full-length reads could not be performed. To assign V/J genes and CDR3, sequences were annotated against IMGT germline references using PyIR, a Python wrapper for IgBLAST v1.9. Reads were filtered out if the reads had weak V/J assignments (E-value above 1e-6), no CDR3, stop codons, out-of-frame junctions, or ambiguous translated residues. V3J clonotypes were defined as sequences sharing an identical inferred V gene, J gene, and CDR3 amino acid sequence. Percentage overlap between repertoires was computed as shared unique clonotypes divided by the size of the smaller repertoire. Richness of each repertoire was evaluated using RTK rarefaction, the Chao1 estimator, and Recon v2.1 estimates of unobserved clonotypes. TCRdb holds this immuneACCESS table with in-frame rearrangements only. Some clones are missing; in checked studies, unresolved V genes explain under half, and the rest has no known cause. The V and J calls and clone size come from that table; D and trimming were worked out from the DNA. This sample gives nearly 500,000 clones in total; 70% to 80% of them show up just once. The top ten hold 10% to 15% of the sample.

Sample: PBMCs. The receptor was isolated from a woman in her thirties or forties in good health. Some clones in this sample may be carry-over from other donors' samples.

The CDR3 reads as follows: CASSRRIAGADEQFF. The nucleotide sequence is given as TGTGCCAGCAGCCGACGCATCGCGGGGGCTGATGAGCAGTTCTTC. The sequence links TRBV7-8 to TRBJ2-1; TRBD2 is perhaps the D gene, given 7 matching bases. Based on the germline V gene, the CDR1 and CDR2 sequences are SGHVS and FQNEAQ. Inclusive of the bounding cysteine and phenylalanine, the CDR3 is 15 residues long. Only the CDR3 region is kept as DNA, spanning 45 bases read in frame from base 1. V was cut back by 5 bases and J by 8 bases, leaving a gap of 19 bases between them.